The source of this T cell receptor beta chain is a study of blood T cell repertoires in COVID-19. Whole-study context: Researchers got acute and convalescent COVID-19 samples from the United States, Italy and Spain.

The protocol was immunoSEQ multiplex PCR, while the TCRdb copy is restricted to in-frame clones and leaves out a portion. The sample shows 100,000 to 150,000 clones, just under 85% of them seen only once. CDR3 length: 17 residues. Germline V gene sequence: CDR1 SGDLS, CDR2 YYNGEE. V was clipped by 0 bases and J by 1 base; unmatched bases: 7. The source is a woman aged 45-60 years with acute or convalescent COVID-19. The genes are TRBV9 and TRBJ2-3; TRBD2 aligns across 8 bases. Sequenced: peripheral blood. In nucleotides, the CDR3 is TGTGCCAGCAGCGTAGGTGCCAGCGGGGGACGCACAGATACGCAGTATTTT. Translated, it gives CASSVGASGGRTDTQYF. Complete variable domain (other parts from reference TRBV9 and TRBJ2-3): DSGVTQTPKHLITATGQRVTLRCSPRSGDLSVYWYQQSLDQGLQFLIQYYNGEERAKGNILERFSAQQFPDLHSELNLSSLELGDSALYFCASSVGASGGRTDTQYFGPGTRLTVL.